This is a list of T cell receptor beta chains from one sample in a study of blood T cells in healthy people across ages. A single record per CDR3 protein comes from TCRdb applying MiXCR to the 5' RACE reads. The data show around 1.5 million distinct CDR3 sequences, approximately 40% seen once. Sequencing used blood. These receptors all stem from a woman aged 18-29 years in good health. CDR3s include the opening cysteine and the closing phenylalanine or tryptophan. Each record gives: clone size, D gene, V gene, J gene, CDR3 DNA, CDR3 protein. D genes are given only for firm matches. Expanded clones are given a class, and other clones once, few, many or no size at all.

few	NA	TRBV6-5	TRBJ1-2	TGTGCCAGCAGTCGGACGGCTCGTAGCTATGGCTACACCTTC	CASSRTARSYGYTF
NA	TRBD1	TRBV6-5	TRBJ2-1	TGTGCCAGCAGTTACACCAGACAGGGGAGCTCCTACAATGAGCAGTTCTTC	CASSYTRQGSSYNEQFF
many	NA	TRBV28	TRBJ2-5	TGTGCCAGCAGTCCGGTTACAGGGACGAACCAAGAGACCCAGTACTTC	CASSPVTGTNQETQYF
NA	NA	TRBV12-3/TRBV12-4	TRBJ2-7	TGTGCCAGCAGTTTAGAGTTTGGGGGAATGGAGCAGTACTTC	CASSLEFGGMEQYF
few	TRBD1	TRBV5-1	TRBJ2-7	TGCGCCAGCAGCCCCGACAGGGCGCTAGCCTACGAGCAGTACTTC	CASSPDRALAYEQYF
NA	TRBD1	TRBV7-9	TRBJ2-7	TGTGCCAGCAGCTTAGCCCCCGGGACAGGGACCTACGAGCAGTACTTC	CASSLAPGTGTYEQYF
many	NA	TRBV27	TRBJ2-5	TGTGCCAGCAGCCCACTAGTGGACAGAATCCAAGAGACCCAGTACTTC	CASSPLVDRIQETQYF
NA	NA	TRBV10-3	TRBJ1-2	TGTGCCATCAGTGACCGGGACGGCGGTGGCTACACCTTC	CAISDRDGGGYTF
few	TRBD2	TRBV27	TRBJ2-3	TGTGCCAGCAGACACGGACTAGCAGCAGATACGCAGTATTTT	CASRHGLAADTQYF
NA	TRBD2	TRBV20-1	TRBJ2-7	TGCAGTGCCAGTCGAAAGCGGGAGGGCCCACGCGAGCAGTACTTC	CSASRKREGPREQYF
NA	TRBD1	TRBV25-1	TRBJ1-1	TGTGCCAGCAGTGGGGACAGCCGTGGGGCTTTCTTT	CASSGDSRGAFF
NA	NA	TRBV6-5	TRBJ1-2	TGTGCCAGCAGCCCCTGGGGGGATGACTACACCTTC	CASSPWGDDYTF
NA	NA	TRBV5-6	TRBJ2-1	TGTGCCAGCAGCTGGAATGTGGACAATGAGCAGTTCTTC	CASSWNVDNEQFF
NA	TRBD1	TRBV5-4	TRBJ1-2	TGTGCCAGCAGCTTGGTAGGGGGACAGAAAACCCTCGATGGCTACACCTTC	CASSLVGGQKTLDGYTF
NA	TRBD2	TRBV5-1	TRBJ2-4	TGCGCCAGCCGAATCTCCCGGGGACTAGCGGGAGCCAAAAACATTCAGTACTTC	CASRISRGLAGAKNIQYF
few	NA	TRBV6-5	TRBJ1-1	TGTGCCAGCAGTTACTCGGCAGGCACTGAAGCTTTCTTT	CASSYSAGTEAFF
NA	TRBD2	TRBV20-1	TRBJ2-7	TGCAGTGCTAGTTCGGGACTAGCCTACGAGCAGTACTTC	CSASSGLAYEQYF
NA	NA	TRBV30	TRBJ2-3	TGTGCCTGGAGTGTTGGAGGGAGGCGGACAGATACGCAGTATTTT	CAWSVGGRRTDTQYF
few	NA	TRBV6-6	TRBJ2-1	TGTGCCAGCAGACGACAACCCCAGGTCAATGAGCAGTTCTTC	CASRRQPQVNEQFF
NA	TRBD2	TRBV7-7	TRBJ2-7	TGTGCCAGCAGTTTGGGGCGAAGCGGGGCAAACGAGCAGTACTTC	CASSLGRSGANEQYF
NA	TRBD1	TRBV30	TRBJ1-6	TGTGCCTGGAGTGCGACAGGGCAATCACCCCTCCACTTT	CAWSATGQSPLHF
NA	NA	TRBV7-8	TRBJ2-5	TGTGCCAGCAGCTTAGAAGGGACCCTTTTCCAAGAGACCCAGTACTTC	CASSLEGTLFQETQYF
few	TRBD1	TRBV10-3	TRBJ1-5	TGTGCCATCGGACAGGACAACAATCAGCCCCAGCATTTT	CAIGQDNNQPQHF
NA	TRBD2	TRBV27	TRBJ2-5	TGTGCCAGCTTTTTTTGGGGGACTAGCGGGAACACCGTCTCGGAAGAGCAGTACTTC	CASFFWGTSGNTVSEEQYF
NA	NA	TRBV12-3/TRBV12-4	TRBJ2-3	TGTGCCAGCAGTCCCCAGGACTGGTTTAGCACAGATACGCAGTATTTT	CASSPQDWFSTDTQYF
NA	TRBD1	TRBV20-1	TRBJ1-1	TGCAGTGCAAATGAACAGGGGAGGAGACGAGGGATCGGAAGCCCGGCCGAAGCTTTCTTT	CSANEQGRRRGIGSPAEAFF
NA	TRBD1	TRBV4-1	TRBJ1-6	TGCGCCAGCAGCCTTGCGGGACAGGGGGCAAGGTCACCCCTCCACTTT	CASSLAGQGARSPLHF
NA	NA	TRBV9	TRBJ1-5	TGTGCCAGCAGCGCAGGAGACACTAGCAATCAGCCCCAGCATTTT	CASSAGDTSNQPQHF
NA	TRBD2	TRBV7-2	TRBJ2-7	TGTGCCTCCATACAGGGACTAGCGGATCCCTACGAGCAGTACTTC	CASIQGLADPYEQYF
many	TRBD2	TRBV20-1	TRBJ2-3	TGCAGTGCCCCGACTAGCGGGAGTACAGATACGCAGTATTTT	CSAPTSGSTDTQYF
NA	NA	TRBV11-2	TRBJ2-7	TGTGCCAGCAGCTTAGCGAGCGGGCCAAGCTCCTACAATGAGCAGTACTTC	CASSLASGPSSYNEQYF
few	NA	TRBV7-9	TRBJ1-1	TGTGCCAGCAGCTTAGGCAGTTACACTGAAGCTTTCTTT	CASSLGSYTEAFF
NA	NA	TRBV6-4	TRBJ1-1	TGTGCCAGCAGTGACTCCAGGGACACTGAAGCTTTCTTT	CASSDSRDTEAFF
many	NA	TRBV29-1	TRBJ2-5	TGCAGCGGGGGACTTCAAGAGACCCAGTACTTC	CSGGLQETQYF
few	NA	TRBV7-2	TRBJ2-2	TGTGCCAGCAGCATCGGGACTCGGGAGCTGTTTTTT	CASSIGTRELFF
few	NA	TRBV25-1	TRBJ1-3	TGTGCCAGCAGTGACTTCGACAGCTACTCTGGAAACACCATATATTTT	CASSDFDSYSGNTIYF
NA	NA	TRBV10-3	TRBJ1-2	TGTGCCATCAGCGGACAGATACTTCCTAACTATGGCTACACCTTC	CAISGQILPNYGYTF
NA	NA	TRBV6-5	TRBJ2-7	TGTGCCAGCACGAAGCGGAGCTCCTACGAGCAGTACTTC	CASTKRSSYEQYF
few	NA	TRBV7-9	TRBJ1-1	TGTGCCAGCAGCTTAAAGGTCAGCAACACTGAAGCTTTCTTT	CASSLKVSNTEAFF
NA	TRBD2	TRBV28	TRBJ2-2	TGTGCCAGCAGTCTCCCGGACGGGGGGGTCGGGGAGCTGTTTTTT	CASSLPDGGVGELFF
NA	NA	TRBV28	TRBJ1-3	TGTGCCAGCAACTTGGTAGGAAACACCATATATTTT	CASNLVGNTIYF
few	TRBD1	TRBV5-8	TRBJ2-5	TGTGCCAGCAGCAAAGGACAGGGTTTTGGAGAGACCCAGTACTTC	CASSKGQGFGETQYF
few	NA	TRBV7-2	TRBJ2-2	TGTGCCAGCAGCTTAGCGGGGGGCTCTTCGGTCACCGGGGAGCTGTTTTTT	CASSLAGGSSVTGELFF
NA	TRBD2	TRBV7-9	TRBJ2-1	TGTGCCAGCAGCGATGGGCGGCGGACTAGTGGGAATATTCCTGGGCAGTTCTTC	CASSDGRRTSGNIPGQFF
NA	NA	TRBV12-3/TRBV12-4	TRBJ2-7	TGTGCCAGCAGCCCCCAGGGGGGAGATCTCTACGAGCAGTACTTC	CASSPQGGDLYEQYF
NA	TRBD2	TRBV6-6	TRBJ2-3	TGTGCCAGCAGCTCCCGGACTAGCACCGGCACAGATACGCAGTATTTT	CASSSRTSTGTDTQYF
NA	TRBD1	TRBV6-1	TRBJ1-2	TGTGCCAGCAGTATCCCGGGACAGTCGAAAGGCTACACCTTC	CASSIPGQSKGYTF
NA	NA	TRBV30	TRBJ1-1	TGTGCCTGGCGGTGGGGGGACACTGAAGCTTTCTTT	CAWRWGDTEAFF
NA	NA	TRBV29-1	TRBJ2-5	TGCAGCGTTGAGTGGGGTGTGGAGACCCAGTACTTC	CSVEWGVETQYF
NA	TRBD1	TRBV6-6	TRBJ2-7	TGTGCCAGCAGTGCCCCGGGACAGGGTTCCTACGAGCAGTACTTC	CASSAPGQGSYEQYF
few	TRBD1	TRBV27	TRBJ2-1	TGTGCCAGCAGTCAAATGGGCCGGGACAGGGGAGAGCAGTTCTTC	CASSQMGRDRGEQFF
few	NA	TRBV5-1	TRBJ2-5	TGCGCCAGCCTTCAGGGGCCCTCGTACCAAGAGACCCAGTACTTC	CASLQGPSYQETQYF
few	TRBD2	TRBV5-1	TRBJ2-1	TGCGCCAGCAGCTCTGATACTAGCGGGGGGGCCAGGGAGCAGTTCTTC	CASSSDTSGGAREQFF
few	TRBD2	TRBV13	TRBJ2-3	TGTGCCAGCAGCTCAAGGACTAGCGGGGGGACCTTGGATACGCAGTATTTT	CASSSRTSGGTLDTQYF
NA	NA	TRBV20-1	TRBJ1-2	TGCAGTCCTAAAGCGTTTAGCTATGGCTACACCTTC	CSPKAFSYGYTF
few	TRBD2	TRBV4-2	TRBJ2-3	TGTGCCAGCAGCCCGCTTTCCTTTAGCGGGGGCCAAACTCAAAGCACAGATACGCAGTATTTT	CASSPLSFSGGQTQSTDTQYF
NA	NA	TRBV4-2	TRBJ2-1	TGTGCCAGCAGCCACGACACGAGCTCCTACAATGAGCAGTTCTTC	CASSHDTSSYNEQFF
few	NA	TRBV9	TRBJ1-5	TGTGCCAGCAGCGTAGGGGCAGGGACCAATCAGCCCCAGCATTTT	CASSVGAGTNQPQHF